The 18 T cell receptor beta chains in this list originate from one sample, sequenced in a study of T cells in Graves' hyperthyroidism and ophthalmopathy. The CDR3 regions of TCR beta were amplified from RNA transcripts. An initial round of RT-PCR targeting the TCR CDR3 relied on the HTBI primer set. Via MiXCR, TCRdb re-called the multiplex PCR reads, giving one row per CDR3 protein. Here the sample spans roughly 530,000 distinct CDR3 sequences, approximately 17% being singletons. What was sequenced was blood. These receptor sequences come from a woman under 30 with Graves' ophthalmopathy.

This clonotype was observed a handful of times. The J gene is TRBJ2-1, the V gene TRBV24-1; D might be TRBD2 (5 bases). V was pared by 6 bases and J by 6 bases, with 8 bases between. The length of the CDR3 is 12 residues. Germline V gene sequence: CDR1 KGHDR, CDR2 SFDVKD. This CDR3 reads CATSRSGNEQFF. CDR3 in DNA: TGTGCCACCAGTCGGAGCGGCAATGAGCAGTTCTTC.

Many counts were recorded for this clonotype. The V and J genes are TRBV6-1 and TRBJ1-5; unclear D gene. This CDR3 comprises 13 residues. Germline V CDR1 and CDR2: MNHNS, SASEGT. V lost 6 bases and J lost 7, with 13 bases in between. The CDR3 nucleotides read TGTGCCAGCAGCCCTAGCGGGGTGCAGCCCCAGCATTTT. Encoded protein: CASSPSGVQPQHF.

Many counts were recorded for this clonotype. Compared with germline, one end of the junction differs, possibly owing to a read error. The V gene is TRBV28, the J gene TRBJ2-2; D perhaps matches TRBD1 (6 bases). Germline assignment: CDR1 MDHEN and CDR2 SYDVKM. The CDR3 is 12 amino acids. The CDR3 sequence: CAEQGSTGELFF. The CDR3 bases are TGCGCAGAACAGGGATCCACCGGGGAGCTGTTTTTT.

This chain links TRBV7-9 with TRBJ2-6; 9 nucleotides agree with TRBD1. Germline V gene data show CDR1 as SEHNR and CDR2 as FQNEAQ (reference sequence). V dropped 5 bases and J dropped 2; count of bases not matched to a gene: 7. This CDR3 comprises 17 residues. CDR3 sequence: CASSPTGGTAGANVLTF. The DNA of the CDR3 is TGTGCCAGCAGCCCGACAGGGGGGACGGCTGGGGCCAACGTCCTGACTTTC.

Comment on this clonotype: A single base separates this from a much larger clone, so it may be a read error. This sequence joins TRBV12-3 or TRBV12-4 and TRBJ1-2, with D tentatively TRBD1 (5 bases). Trimming pared 5 bases from V and 0 bases from J, leaving 16 bases between. This CDR3 is 16 amino acids long. The CDR3 nucleotides read TGTGCCAGCAGTATAGGGTTCAGGGAAGCTAACTATGGCTACACCTTC. Protein: CASSIGFREANYGYTF.

This clonotype was detected ten times or more. The CDR3 is CASSLSIAGEGETQYF. CDR3 nucleotides: TGTGCCAGCAGCTTAAGTATAGCGGGAGAAGGCGAGACCCAGTACTTC. V is TRBV7-9 and J is TRBJ2-5, with 9 bases identical to TRBD2. This CDR3 region has 16 residues. V shed 2 bases and J 5 bases; nucleotides not matched to a gene: 9. In germline, CDR1 is SEHNR, CDR2 FQNEAQ (reference sequence).

This clonotype occurred many times. The chain is built from TRBV30 and TRBJ1-2; weak D call: TRBD1 (6 bases). V lost 0 bases and J lost 7, with 21 bases in between. The germline gives CDR1 GTSNPN, CDR2 SVGIG (reference sequence). The CDR3 sequence is 16 residues long. For the CDR3, the DNA is TGTGCCTGGAGTGTACCCGACAGGTGGATGGGGGGTGGCTACACCTTC. Translation: CAWSVPDRWMGGGYTF.

The genes are TRBV9 and TRBJ1-5; 7 bases map to TRBD1. CDR1 SGDLS and CDR2 YYNGEE come from the germline V gene. V gave up 4 bases and J gave up 6 bases; unmatched junction bases: 10. The CDR3 is made up of 15 amino acids. CDR3 DNA sequence: TGTGCCAGCAGCCGTGGACAGGACGTTGGTCAGCCCCAGCATTTT. Translating gives CASSRGQDVGQPQHF.

This clonotype was seen a few times. The chain combines TRBV28 with TRBJ2-5; no reliable D call. Germline-derived CDR1 and CDR2 are MDHEN and SYDVKM. The CDR3 consists of 16 residues. V lost 4 bases, J lost 5 bases, and 20 bases lay in between. The CDR3 DNA sequence: TGTGCCAGCAGTTCGCCCCAACCCGGGCAGTGGGAGACCCAGTACTTC. It codes for CASSSPQPGQWETQYF.

This clonotype was seen more than once but under ten times. This chain joins TRBV5-1 and TRBJ2-1; 7 bases fit TRBD2. The V segment lost 0 bases and the J segment 4 bases; nucleotides outside the gene matches: 4. From germline, CDR1 is SGHRS and CDR2 YFSETQ. CDR3 length: 15 residues. The CDR3, as DNA: TGCGCCAGCAGCTTGGACGGGGGGTATTACAATGAGCAGTTCTTC. It yields the protein CASSLDGGYYNEQFF.

This clonotype was seen repeatedly, ten times or more. V gene TRBV7-2 combines with J gene TRBJ1-5; the D gene is possibly TRBD1 (6 bases). The CDR3 totals 17 residues. The ends were cut back, 1 base at V and 2 bases at J, with 15 bases in the middle. In germline, CDR1 is SGHTA, CDR2 FQGNSA. The CDR3 sequence: CASSLGDLGAGNQPQHF. The CDR3 DNA is TGTGCCAGCAGCTTAGGGGATTTGGGGGCGGGCAATCAGCCCCAGCATTTT.

The chain couples TRBV6-1 to TRBJ1-5; D is possibly TRBD1 (6 bases). Trimming removed 0 bases from V and 4 bases from J, with 13 bases in between. The CDR3 covers 16 residues. Germline V lookup: CDR1 MNHNS, CDR2 SASEGT. CDR3 region: CASSEAPGVGNQPQHF. Here the CDR3 DNA reads TGTGCCAGCAGTGAAGCCCCAGGGGTTGGGAATCAGCCCCAGCATTTT.

This clonotype has just a few counts. The rearrangement uses TRBV5-8 and TRBJ1-1, with TRBD1 identical over 7 bases. Trimming removed 1 base from V and 1 base from J; junction bases left unmatched: 4. The CDR3 has 15 residues. Germline values: CDR1 SGHTS, CDR2 YDEGEE. DNA for the CDR3: TGTGCCAGCAGCTTGTCCACAGGGGAGAACACTGAAGCTTTCTTT. This translates into CASSLSTGENTEAFF.

This clonotype was seen more than once but under ten times. The chain recombines TRBV24-1 with TRBJ2-5; D assignment may be TRBD1 or TRBD2 (5 bases each). With 4 bases removed from V and 4 bases from J, the gap between germline ends came to 15 bases. CDR3 length equals 15 residues. Looked up from germline, CDR1 is KGHDR and CDR2 is SFDVKD. This CDR3 is CATSEPGPNLETQYF. CDR3 DNA sequence: TGTGCCACCAGTGAGCCGGGACCAAATTTAGAGACCCAGTACTTC.

The chain joins TRBV4-3 to TRBJ2-5; D perhaps matches TRBD2 (6 bases). Deletions cut 0 bases from V and 1 base from J, with 15 bases between. Per germline, CDR1 LGHNA and CDR2 YSLEER. This CDR3 region has 17 residues. The CDR3 DNA follows: TGCGCCAGCAGCCAAGAACCCCCGTGGCGGGGCCAAGAGACCCAGTACTTC. It codes for CASSQEPPWRGQETQYF.

This clonotype was seen more than once but under ten times. The rearrangement uses TRBV29-1 and TRBJ1-2; perhaps TRBD1 as D (5 bases). V shed 6 bases and J shed 4 bases, with 9 bases lying between them. The CDR3 runs 11 residues. In germline, CDR1 is SQVTM, CDR2 ANQGSEA. The CDR3 here is CSVGRSYGYTF. DNA for the CDR3: TGCAGCGTGGGACGGTCCTATGGCTACACCTTC.

This clonotype was recorded at least ten times. This chain uses TRBV5-1 with TRBJ2-7; TRBD2 aligns across 7 bases. V gave up 2 bases and J gave up 4 bases; unmatched junction bases: 9. The CDR3 has 15 amino acids. CDR1 SGHRS and CDR2 YFSETQ come from the germline V gene. CDR3 loop: CASSFGRAGGYEQYF. CDR3 nucleotides: TGCGCCAGCAGCTTCGGACGGGCCGGGGGGTACGAGCAGTACTTC.

This clonotype showed up just a few times. The chain recombines TRBV30 with TRBJ2-2; 7 bases map to TRBD2. The V gene end was trimmed by 6 bases and the J gene end by 1 base; junction bases not matched to a gene: 5. The CDR3 is 14 amino acids. Germline assignment: CDR1 GTSNPN and CDR2 SVGIG (reference sequence). The CDR3 spells CACGLAENTGELFF. The CDR3 DNA sequence: TGTGCCTGTGGTCTAGCGGAGAACACCGGGGAGCTGTTTTTT.